These T cell receptor beta chains were read from a single sample in a study of blood T cell repertoires in COVID-19. Generated by immunoSEQ multiplex PCR, the TCRdb table keeps only in-frame clones and is missing some. The sample lists 300,000 to 350,000 clones, around 90% seen once, with approximately 6.8% in the top ten. The sequenced material came from peripheral blood. The receptors shown here come from a woman aged 25 to 39 with COVID-19, enrolled during active disease. The CDR3 runs from the conserved cysteine through the conserved F or W. A D gene is named only where the DNA matches it firmly. Where a row states a size, it is once, few, many or the class of an expanded clone; other rows omit it.

TRBJ2-5,TRBV5-1,-,-,TGCGCCAGCAGCTTACTACTAGATGGGACCCAGTACTTC,CASSLLLDGTQYF
TRBJ2-5,TRBV28,-,-,TGTGCCAGCAGTTTTCCCGCAGGGCCAGAGACCCAGTACTTC,CASSFPAGPETQYF
TRBJ2-7,TRBV5-5,-,-,TGTGCCAGCAGCACGGGGAACGCCTACGAGCAGTACTTC,CASSTGNAYEQYF
TRBJ1-1,TRBV7-8,-,-,TGTGCCAGCAGACTCGACAGAGCGAACACTGAAGCTTTCTTT,CASRLDRANTEAFF
TRBJ1-2,TRBV5-8,-,once,TGTGCCAGCAGCTACCTTCGGACGGGCCCAGGGGGCTACACCTTC,CASSYLRTGPGGYTF
TRBJ1-1,TRBV7-9,-,once,TGTGCCAGCAGCTTAGCCGCAGGGTTCACTGAAGCTTTCTTT,CASSLAAGFTEAFF
TRBJ2-1,TRBV10-3,-,-,TGTGCCATCAGGGAGGCTGCCGGTGGTGAGCAGTTCTTC,CAIREAAGGEQFF
TRBJ2-7,TRBV11-2,TRBD2,-,TGTGCCAGCAGCCCTAGCGGGAGCGCCTACGAGCAGTACTTC,CASSPSGSAYEQYF
TRBJ1-2,TRBV2,-,-,TGTGCCAGCAGCGGTGGGGGGTATGGCTACACCTTC,CASSGGGYGYTF
TRBJ2-1,TRBV28,TRBD2,-,TGTGCCAGCAGGACGGGGCGGGAGGAGACCTACAATGAGCAGTTCTTC,CASRTGREETYNEQFF
TRBJ2-1,TRBV30,-,-,TGTGCCTGGAATTGGAGGTACAATGAGCAGTTCTTC,CAWNWRYNEQFF
TRBJ2-3,TRBV7-2,-,-,TGTGCCAGCAGCTTAGGACAAGGCACAGATACGCAGTATTTT,CASSLGQGTDTQYF
TRBJ1-2,TRBV30,-,-,TGTGCCTGGAGTGTGGCAGGGAACTATGGCTACACCTTC,CAWSVAGNYGYTF
TRBJ2-1,TRBV12-5,-,-,TGTGCTAGTGGTTTGGTACTAGCTAGGAACTACACTGAGCAGTTCTTC,CASGLVLARNYTEQFF
TRBJ1-1,TRBV14,-,-,TGTGCCAGCAAAAGAGGGTTGGGCACTGAAGCTTTCTTT,CASKRGLGTEAFF
TRBJ2-1,TRBV4-1,-,-,TGCGCCAGCAGCCAAGATCTGAGCCATGAGCAGTTCTTC,CASSQDLSHEQFF
TRBJ1-1,TRBV6-5,-,-,TGTGCCAGCAGTCGGGAGGGGGGGAGGGGCACTGAAGCTTTCTTT,CASSREGGRGTEAFF
TRBJ2-2,TRBV2,TRBD1,-,TGTGCCAGCAGTGAGTCCGGCAGGGGGTTTGCCGGGGAGCTGTTTTTT,CASSESGRGFAGELFF
TRBJ1-4,TRBV3-1/TRBV3-2,TRBD1,-,TGTGCCAGCACATCCGGGACAGGAGCTGAAAAACTGTTTTTT,CASTSGTGAEKLFF
TRBJ1-6,TRBV7-9,TRBD1,-,TGTGCCAGCAGCTTAGGGACAGGGCAGAATTCACCCCTCCACTTT,CASSLGTGQNSPLHF
TRBJ1-5,TRBV27,-,-,TGTGCCAGCAGTCCCGACACAGGGCTTGGGGAGCCCCAGCATTTT,CASSPDTGLGEPQHF
TRBJ1-1,TRBV6-5,-,-,TGTGCCAGCAGGGAGGGTTGGACTGAAGCTTTCTTT,CASREGWTEAFF
TRBJ1-5,TRBV3-1/TRBV3-2,-,-,TGTGCCAGCCCTCCCCCCGCGGAGGTCGGGTACAATCAGCCCCAGCATTTT,CASPPPAEVGYNQPQHF
TRBJ2-1,TRBV11-2,TRBD2,-,TGTGCCAGCAGCTTAGATAAGGGCGCGGGAGTCTTCTCCTACAATGAGCAGTTCTTC,CASSLDKGAGVFSYNEQFF
TRBJ1-2,TRBV28,TRBD1,-,TGTGCCAGCAGTTTATCAGGACAGGGGAGAGGTGGCTACACCTTC,CASSLSGQGRGGYTF
TRBJ2-5,TRBV6-5,-,-,TGTGCCAGCAGTTATGTGGGGCCGGCGCCGGGGACCCAGTACTTC,CASSYVGPAPGTQYF
TRBJ2-7,TRBV28,TRBD1,once,TGTGCCAGCAGCCGGGGACAGGGGATCAGGTACGAGCAGTACTTC,CASSRGQGIRYEQYF
TRBJ1-2,TRBV3-1/TRBV3-2,TRBD1,-,TGTGCCAGCACACCAAGGGGACAGGGTGACTATGGCTACACCTTC,CASTPRGQGDYGYTF
TRBJ2-7,TRBV5-8,-,-,TGTGCCAGCAGCTTGTCCGTGAGGACAGAACACGAGCAGTACTTC,CASSLSVRTEHEQYF
TRBJ2-3,TRBV7-3,TRBD2,-,TGTGCCAGCAGCTCGGGACTACCGCCAGATACGCAGTATTTT,CASSSGLPPDTQYF